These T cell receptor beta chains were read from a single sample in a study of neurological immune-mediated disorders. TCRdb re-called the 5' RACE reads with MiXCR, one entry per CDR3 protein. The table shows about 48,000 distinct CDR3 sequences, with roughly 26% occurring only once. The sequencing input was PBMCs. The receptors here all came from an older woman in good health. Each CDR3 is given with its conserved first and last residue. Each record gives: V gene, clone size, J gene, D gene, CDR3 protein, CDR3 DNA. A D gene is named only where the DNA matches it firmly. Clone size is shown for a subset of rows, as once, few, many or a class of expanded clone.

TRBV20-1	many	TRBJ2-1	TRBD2	CSARVRGGYSYNEQFF	TGCAGTGCTAGAGTGCGCGGGGGATACTCCTACAATGAGCAGTTCTTC
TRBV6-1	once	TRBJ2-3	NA	CASRETVEDTQYF	TGTGCCAGCAGGGAGACAGTAGAAGATACGCAGTATTTT
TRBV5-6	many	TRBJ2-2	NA	CASSYVSGNTGELFF	TGTGCCAGCAGCTATGTATCAGGGAACACCGGGGAGCTGTTTTTT
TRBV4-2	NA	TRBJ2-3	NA	CASSHGSFENTQYF	TGTGCCAGCAGCCATGGGAGCTTTGAGAATACGCAGTATTTT
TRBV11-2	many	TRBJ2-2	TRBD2	CASSLDYGLAGRTGELFF	TGTGCCAGCAGCTTAGATTACGGACTAGCGGGAAGGACCGGGGAGCTGTTTTTT
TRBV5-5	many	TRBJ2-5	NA	CASNINHGGLAMETQYF	TGTGCCAGCAACATCAACCACGGGGGGCTAGCGATGGAGACCCAGTACTTC
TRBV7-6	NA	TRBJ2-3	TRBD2	CASSLAGAGGTDTQYF	TGTGCCAGCAGCTTAGCGGGAGCGGGGGGAACAGATACGCAGTATTTT
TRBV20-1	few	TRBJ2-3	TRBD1	CSAETGGTDTQYF	TGCAGTGCAGAGACAGGGGGCACAGATACGCAGTATTTT
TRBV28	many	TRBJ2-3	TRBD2	CASSLRLAGASTDTQYF	TGTGCCAGCAGTTTAAGGCTAGCGGGAGCTAGCACAGATACGCAGTATTTT
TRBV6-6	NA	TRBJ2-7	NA	CASRTGTSEWQYF	TGTGCCAGCAGGACCGGGACATCTGAATGGCAGTACTTC
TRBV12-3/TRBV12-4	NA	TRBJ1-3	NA	CASSTVTSGNTIYF	TGTGCCAGCAGTACCGTCACCTCTGGAAACACCATATATTTT
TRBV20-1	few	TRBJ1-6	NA	CSASPSPGGENSPLHF	TGCAGTGCTAGCCCCTCCCCTGGGGGCGAGAATTCACCCCTCCACTTT
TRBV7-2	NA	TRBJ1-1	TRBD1	CASSFGQGNEAFF	TGTGCCAGCAGTTTTGGACAGGGGAACGAAGCTTTCTTT
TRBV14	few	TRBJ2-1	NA	CASSQERANEQFF	TGTGCCAGCAGCCAAGAAAGAGCAAATGAGCAGTTCTTC
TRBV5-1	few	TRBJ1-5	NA	CASKEGGDNQPQHF	TGCGCCAGCAAGGAGGGAGGGGACAATCAGCCCCAGCATTTT
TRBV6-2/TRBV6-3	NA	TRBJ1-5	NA	CASNRDGLSNQPQHF	TGTGCCAGCAACAGGGACGGTCTTAGCAATCAGCCCCAGCATTTT
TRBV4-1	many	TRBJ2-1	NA	CASSRLGYNEQFF	TGCGCCAGCAGCCGCCTAGGTTACAATGAGCAGTTCTTC
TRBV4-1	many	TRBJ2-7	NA	CASSQDLAGTYEQYF	TGCGCCAGCAGCCAAGATTTGGCGGGAACCTACGAGCAGTACTTC
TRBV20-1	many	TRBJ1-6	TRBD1	CSARVDRANSPLHF	TGCAGTGCTAGAGTCGACAGGGCAAATTCACCCCTCCACTTT
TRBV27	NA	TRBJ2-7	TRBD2	CASSPRLANPYEQYF	TGTGCCAGCAGTCCAAGACTAGCAAACCCCTACGAGCAGTACTTC
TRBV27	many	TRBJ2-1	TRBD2	CASSLIAGSYNEQFF	TGTGCCAGCAGTTTGATAGCGGGGTCCTACAATGAGCAGTTCTTC
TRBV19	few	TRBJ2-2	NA	CASSTHSRPGELFF	TGTGCCAGTAGTACCCACTCTAGGCCCGGGGAGCTGTTTTTT
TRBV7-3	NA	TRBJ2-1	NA	CASGSWQGINEQFF	TGTGCCAGCGGGAGTTGGCAGGGGATCAATGAGCAGTTCTTC
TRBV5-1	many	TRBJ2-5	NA	CASSLLWREETQYF	TGCGCCAGCAGCCTCCTTTGGAGGGAAGAGACCCAGTACTTC
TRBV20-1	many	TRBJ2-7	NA	CSASSRGAIYEQYF	TGCAGTGCCAGTAGTCGAGGAGCTATCTACGAGCAGTACTTC
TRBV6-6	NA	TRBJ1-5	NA	CASVRELNQPQHF	TGTGCCTCTGTCCGGGAGCTCAATCAGCCCCAGCATTTT
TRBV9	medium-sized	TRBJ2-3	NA	CASSVRDTSTDTQYF	TGTGCCAGCAGTGTCCGGGACACTAGCACAGATACGCAGTATTTT
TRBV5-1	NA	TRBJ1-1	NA	CASSFQSLTLNTEAFF	TGCGCCAGCAGCTTCCAATCACTGACCCTGAACACTGAAGCTTTCTTT
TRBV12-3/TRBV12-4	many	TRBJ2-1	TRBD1	CASSLGQASSYNEQFF	TGTGCCAGCAGTTTGGGACAGGCTAGCTCCTACAATGAGCAGTTCTTC
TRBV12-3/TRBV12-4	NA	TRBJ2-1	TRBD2	CASRLSGGAANEQFF	TGTGCCAGCAGGCTTAGCGGGGGGGCCGCCAATGAGCAGTTCTTC
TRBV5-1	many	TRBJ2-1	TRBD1	CASRRDRGNEQFF	TGCGCCAGCAGACGGGACAGGGGAAATGAGCAGTTCTTC
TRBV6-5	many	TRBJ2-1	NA	CASSYSWRDNEQFF	TGTGCCAGCAGTTACTCGTGGCGGGACAATGAGCAGTTCTTC
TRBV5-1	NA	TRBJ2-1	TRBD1	CASSEGTGKYNEQFF	TGCGCCAGCAGCGAAGGGACAGGAAAGTACAATGAGCAGTTCTTC
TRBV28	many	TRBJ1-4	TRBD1	CASSERTGGNEKLFF	TGTGCCAGCAGTGAAAGGACAGGGGGAAATGAAAAACTGTTTTTT